This is a list of T cell receptor beta chains from one sample in a study of T cell responses to AZD1222 COVID-19 vaccine. TCRdb keeps only in-frame clones here, not all; method: immunoSEQ multiplex PCR. In the table there are over 90,000 clones, around 90% of which are singletons. The sequences come from peripheral blood, collected 28 days after the second AZD1222 dose. The source is an adult who received the AZD1222 COVID-19 vaccine. Both conserved end residues are part of each CDR3. A D gene is named only where the DNA matches it firmly. Not all rows give a size; the values are once, few, many and, for expanded clones, a class.

TRBV30	TRBD1	once	TRBJ2-2	TGTGCCTGGAGATTCGGACAGGGCCTCACCGGGGAGCTGTTTTTT	CAWRFGQGLTGELFF
TRBV29-1	TRBD1	NA	TRBJ1-4	TGCAGCGTGTTACAGGGGGCTGGAGAAAAACTGTTTTTT	CSVLQGAGEKLFF
TRBV5-6	NA	NA	TRBJ2-5	TGTGCCAGCAGCTTAGTCGGGCGCCGCCCGGGTGAGACCCAGTACTTC	CASSLVGRRPGETQYF
TRBV19	NA	NA	TRBJ2-1	TGTGCCAGTAGTCCCCAGGACAGCTACAATGAGCAGTTCTTC	CASSPQDSYNEQFF
TRBV18	NA	NA	TRBJ2-2	TGTGCCAGCTCACCACAAGTCACCGGGGAGCTGTTTTTT	CASSPQVTGELFF
TRBV5-8	NA	NA	TRBJ1-1	TGTGCCAGCAGCTTCAACAGGCGCACTGAAGCTTTCTTT	CASSFNRRTEAFF
TRBV2	NA	few	TRBJ2-3	TGTGCCAGCAGTGTTACGCTAGATACGCAGTATTTT	CASSVTLDTQYF
TRBV19	NA	NA	TRBJ1-3	TGTGCCACCTCGACCAGGGCTCAGGGAGAAGAAAACACCATATATTTT	CATSTRAQGEENTIYF
TRBV19	TRBD1	NA	TRBJ1-2	TGTGCCAGTAGCCTACAGGGGGTCGTCGGCTATGGCTACACCTTC	CASSLQGVVGYGYTF
TRBV19	NA	NA	TRBJ1-6	TGTGCCAGTAGTATGTGGGGTGGTAATTCACCCCTCCACTTT	CASSMWGGNSPLHF
TRBV5-8	NA	NA	TRBJ1-1	TGTGCCAGCAGCCCAGGGTACACTGAAGCTTTCTTT	CASSPGYTEAFF
TRBV7-2	TRBD1	NA	TRBJ1-5	TGTGCCAGCAGCTCACGGACAGGGGGTGATCAGCCCCAGCATTTT	CASSSRTGGDQPQHF
TRBV5-5	NA	NA	TRBJ2-1	TGTGCCAGCAGCTTCCAGGGAGCCTACAATGAGCAGTTCTTC	CASSFQGAYNEQFF
TRBV3-1/TRBV3-2	NA	NA	TRBJ2-6	TGTGCCAGCAGCCAAGAGAGCTCTGGGGCCAACGTCCTGACTTTC	CASSQESSGANVLTF
TRBV5-1	NA	NA	TRBJ1-6	TGCGCCAGCCGGGGTGAAGCTTCACCCCTCCACTTT	CASRGEASPLHF
TRBV30	NA	once	TRBJ1-4	TGTGCCTGGAGTGTACCCAGGGGTGATGAAAAACTGTTTTTT	CAWSVPRGDEKLFF
TRBV19	NA	NA	TRBJ1-1	TGTGCCAGTAGTATCGGGGCGGGAAACACTGAAGCTTTCTTT	CASSIGAGNTEAFF